What follows describes a single TCR beta chain. Its antigen is as yet unknown. The PCR had 60 Vbeta and 13 Jbeta primers. Assay used: immunoSEQ multiplex PCR; TCRdb lists only in-frame clones, some missing. The table records more than 110,000 clones, about 78% of them present only once. Looked up from germline, CDR1 is SGHNT and CDR2 is YYREEE (reference sequence). The junction had 2 bases not matched to a gene; V was cut back by 4 bases and J by 11 bases. This CDR3 has 12 residues. The data are from a study of cytomegalovirus exposure and HLA in healthy donors. Study observations and caveats: When a later analysis was performed, an Asian-associated ancestry cluster reportedly had fewer N-insertions than the roughly 700-donor mean. The listing of roughly 160 TCR beta chains classed them as cytomegalovirus-associated.

The chain recombines TRBV5-4 with TRBJ2-1; 11 nucleotides align to TRBD2. The sequencing input was PBMCs. The TCR comes from a male donor in good health and CMV-seronegative. As DNA, the CDR3 is TGTGCCAGCAGCGGGACTAGCGGCCAGCAGTTCTTC. It is translated as CASSGTSGQQFF.